The 32 T cell receptor beta chains listed next were all sequenced from one sample in a study of OX40 agonist ivuxolimab in advanced cancers. Clones were read by immunoSEQ multiplex PCR, and TCRdb kept only the in-frame ones, dropping some. The sample contains roughly 82,000 clones, approximately 82% of which appear only once. Here the sequenced sample was CD4+ or CD8+ T cells sorted from blood, taken in a trial of the OX40 agonist ivuxolimab. The receptor source for this set is an adult with an advanced solid tumor such as melanoma, head and neck, liver or kidney cancer.

About this clone itself: Germline is not matched at one junction end, which may reflect a read error. V and J are TRBV5-4 and TRBJ1-4; TRBD1 aligns across 9 bases. Germline CDR1 reads SGHNT; CDR2 reads YYREEE (reference sequence). The CDR3 spans 14 residues. The CDR3 sequence is CASSLAGQGRKSVF. In DNA, the CDR3 is TGTGCCAGCAGCTTGGCCGGACAGGGGCGTAAGTCGGTTTTT.

This clone was detected once. The V gene is TRBV5-1, the J gene TRBJ2-5; D perhaps matches TRBD2 (6 bases). There are 14 residues in the CDR3. Per the germline V gene, CDR1 is SGHRS and CDR2 is YFSETQ. V shed 2 bases and J shed 5 bases, with 13 bases lying between them. CDR3 in amino acids: CASSFGTSRETQYF. The CDR3 coding sequence is TGCGCCAGCAGCTTCGGGACTTCTCGGGAGACCCAGTACTTC.

This rearrangement joins TRBV18 to TRBJ2-1; 9 bases agree with TRBD2. Losses at the gene ends were 0 bases for V and 6 bases for J; bases not matched to a gene: 3. The CDR3 length is 15 residues. Germline loops: CDR1 KGHSH, CDR2 LQKENI. CDR3 sequence: CASSPPGTSSNEQFF. CDR3 coding DNA: TGTGCCAGCTCACCACCCGGGACTAGCTCCAATGAGCAGTTCTTC.

The V and J genes are TRBV5-4 and TRBJ1-6; TRBD1 aligns across 10 bases. Germline V CDR1 and CDR2: SGHNT, YYREEE (reference sequence). Unmatched junction bases numbered 2, after V lost 0 bases and J lost 8 bases. The CDR3 spans 15 residues. The CDR3 DNA is TGTGCCAGCAGCTTGGAGACAGGGGGCTATTCACCCCTCCACTTT. Translation gives CASSLETGGYSPLHF.

This chain links TRBV6-1 with TRBJ2-7, with D perhaps TRBD1 (5 bases). CDR1 and CDR2 from the germline V gene are MNHNS and SASEGT. The CDR3 sequence is 13 residues long. Deletions cut 5 bases from V and 2 bases from J, with 10 bases between. The CDR3 sequence: CASSSRQPYEQYF. The CDR3 bases are TGTGCCAGCAGTAGTCGACAGCCCTACGAGCAGTACTTC.

V usage is TRBV25-1 and J usage is TRBJ1-5; perhaps TRBD1 as D (6 bases). CDR1 and CDR2 from the germline V gene are MGHDK and SYGVNS. The V gene lost 4 bases and the J gene lost 4 bases, with 14 bases spanning the gap. The CDR3 is 15 residues long. In DNA, the CDR3 is TGTGCCAGCAGTGTCGGGGCGGGGGCAAATCAGCCCCAGCATTTT. Protein sequence: CASSVGAGANQPQHF.

The J gene is TRBJ2-1, the V gene TRBV19, with 8 bases matching TRBD1. The CDR3 is made up of 16 amino acids. With V trimmed by 5 bases and J by 0 bases, 6 bases remained unmatched. The germline V gene has CDR1 LNHDA and CDR2 SQIVND (reference sequence). In nucleotides, the CDR3 is TGTGCCAGTAGTTTCGGGGGACAGGTCTCCTACAATGAGCAGTTCTTC. Its protein is CASSFGGQVSYNEQFF.

As for this clone: A much more abundant neighbour one base away suggests this may be a read error. This sample includes further DNA sequences coding for the same CDR3. This chain links TRBV7-2 with TRBJ1-6, with 8 bases matching TRBD1. This CDR3 contains 15 residues. Germline assignment: CDR1 SGHTA and CDR2 FQGNSA. Trimming removed 2 bases from V and 5 bases from J; junction bases left unmatched: 2. In nucleotides, the CDR3 is TGTGCCAGCAGCTTACGGGGACAGGATAATTCACCCCTCCACTTT. Protein sequence: CASSLRGQDNSPLHF.

In regard to this clone: Other DNA variants within this sample encode the same CDR3. CDR3 region: CASSLSGLNTEAFF. For the CDR3, the DNA is TGCGCCAGCAGCTTAAGCGGACTGAACACTGAAGCTTTCTTT. This chain connects TRBV5-1 to TRBJ1-1; unclear D gene. The V end lost 2 bases, the J end lost 0 bases, and 8 bases lay between the germline ends. Looked up from germline, CDR1 is SGHRS and CDR2 is YFSETQ. The CDR3 runs 14 residues.

CDR3 DNA: TGTGCCATCAGTGAGGAGGGGTTGGGTTCACCCCTCCACTTT. Its protein product is CAISEEGLGSPLHF. The chain employs TRBV10-3 and TRBJ1-6, with D possibly TRBD1 on 5 matching bases. Trimming removed 2 bases from V and 9 bases from J, with 11 bases in between. The CDR3 totals 14 residues. CDR1 and CDR2 from the germline V gene are ENHRY and SYGVKD.

This clone was counted only a few times. The chain employs TRBV18 and TRBJ1-1; tentative D call: TRBD1 (5 bases). The CDR3 spans 14 residues. Trimming took off 2 bases at V and 5 bases at J, with 12 bases between the two ends. The germline V gene encodes CDR1 KGHSH and CDR2 LQKENI. The CDR3 DNA reads as TGTGCCAGCTCACCAAGGTCAGGGAGAACTGAAGCTTTCTTT. It translates to CASSPRSGRTEAFF.

The chain joins TRBV14 to TRBJ1-2; 8 nucleotides align to TRBD1. Trimming removed 3 bases from V and 4 bases from J; junction bases left unmatched: 1. Per the germline V gene, CDR1 is SGHDN and CDR2 is FVKESK. The CDR3 loop spans 13 amino acids. The CDR3 spells CASSHGQGYGYTF. The DNA for the CDR3 is TGTGCCAGCAGCCATGGACAGGGCTATGGCTACACCTTC. The complete variable domain, with remaining parts taken from reference TRBV14 and TRBJ1-2, reads EAGVTQFPSHSVIEKGQTVTLRCDPISGHDNLYWYRRVMGKEIKFLLHFVKESKQDESGMPNNRFLAERTGGTYSTLKVQPAELEDSGVYFCASSHGQGYGYTFGSGTRLTVV.

V gene TRBV9 combines with J gene TRBJ2-5, with D possibly called TRBD1 or TRBD2 (7 bases each). The V gene lost 7 bases and the J gene lost 0 bases, with 19 bases spanning the gap. The CDR3 has 16 residues. From germline, CDR1 is SGDLS and CDR2 YYNGEE. CDR3 amino acids: CASLSRGGPHQETQYF. CDR3 in DNA: TGTGCCAGCTTATCCAGGGGGGGTCCCCACCAAGAGACCCAGTACTTC.

This rearrangement joins TRBV5-1 to TRBJ2-3, with 10 positions matching TRBD2. The CDR3 has 15 amino acids. Germline V gives CDR1 SGHRS, CDR2 YFSETQ. The V and J ends lost 4 bases and 0 bases, in that order; junction bases with no gene match: 2. This chain's CDR3 is CASSHSGGSTDTQYF. DNA for the CDR3: TGCGCCAGCAGCCATAGCGGGGGGAGCACAGATACGCAGTATTTT.

The rearrangement uses TRBV5-6 and TRBJ1-5, with D unresolved. The length of the CDR3 is 14 residues. Trimming shortened V by 0 bases and J by 3 bases, and 7 bases separated the two germline ends. CDR1 and CDR2 from the germline V gene are SGHDT and YYEEEE. CDR3 nucleotides: TGTGCCAGCAGCTTGGTGGGCCTCAATCAGCCCCAGCATTTT. It is translated as CASSLVGLNQPQHF.

This clone was observed a handful of times. The rearrangement links TRBV2 to TRBJ2-5; possibly TRBD1 for D (5 bases). The CDR3 consists of 12 residues. Trimming took off 8 bases at V and 5 bases at J, with 12 bases between the two ends. The V gene's germline CDR1 is SNHLY and CDR2 FYNNEI. CDR3 sequence (DNA): TGTGCCAGCGGAGAGTCAGGGGAGACCCAGTACTTC. Translation: CASGESGETQYF. Variable domain in full (rest from reference TRBV2 and TRBJ2-5): EPEVTQTPSHQVTQMGQEVILRCVPISNHLYFYWYRQILGQKVEFLVSFYNNEISEKSEIFDDQFSVERPDGSNFTLKIRSTKLEDSAMYFCASGESGETQYFGPGTRLLVL.

This clone was observed a handful of times. This chain joins TRBV6-5 and TRBJ1-2; D gene unclear. Trimming removed 5 bases at V and 7 bases at J, with 8 bases between. The CDR3 runs to 11 residues. Germline-derived CDR1 and CDR2 are MNHEY and SVGAGI. CDR3 nucleotide sequence: TGTGCCAGCAGTAGCTGGACTGGCTACACCTTC. Translation: CASSSWTGYTF.

J is TRBJ2-5 and V is TRBV19; TRBD2 might be the D (5 bases). Trimming removed 8 bases from V and 5 bases from J, with 9 bases in between. Germline-derived CDR1 and CDR2 are LNHDA and SQIVND (reference sequence). CDR3 length: 11 amino acids. The CDR3 reads CASERGETQYF. Here the CDR3 DNA reads TGTGCCAGTGAGCGCGGGGAGACCCAGTACTTC.

The CDR3 nucleotides read TGTGCCAGCAGGTCGGGGGGGCACGCTGATACGCAGTATTTT. It is translated as CASRSGGHADTQYF. The gene calls are TRBV28 and TRBJ2-3; 8 bases align to TRBD2. V was pared by 6 bases and J by 6 bases, with 8 bases of the junction left unmatched. CDR1 and CDR2 from the germline V gene are MDHEN and SYDVKM. This CDR3 has 14 amino acids.

The gene calls are TRBV10-3 and TRBJ2-5, with TRBD1 matching 8 bases. The CDR3 loop spans 16 amino acids. The germline V gene encodes CDR1 ENHRY and CDR2 SYGVKD. Unmatched junction bases numbered 12, after V lost 4 bases and J lost 5 bases. The CDR3 bases are TGTGCCATCAGTGGTGGGGCCGGGACAGGCGGGGAGACCCAGTACTTC. Translation gives CAISGGAGTGGETQYF.

This clone has just one count. J is TRBJ1-4 and V is TRBV7-2, with 7 positions matching TRBD1. Germline lookup yields CDR1 SGHTA and CDR2 FQGNSA. V shed 7 bases and J 4 bases; nucleotides not matched to a gene: 9. The CDR3 totals 15 residues. The CDR3 sequence is CASKPRQGNNEKLFF. As DNA, the CDR3 is TGTGCCAGCAAACCCAGACAGGGAAATAATGAAAAACTGTTTTTT.

The chain uses TRBV20-1 and TRBJ2-7; D call uncertain. Germline lookup yields CDR1 DFQATT and CDR2 SNEGSKA (reference sequence). CDR3 length equals 11 residues. Between the trimmed V and J ends, which lost 6 bases and 5 bases, there was a span of 11 bases. CDR3 sequence (DNA): TGCAGTGCCCGATTTTACGACGAGCAGTACTTC. Translating gives CSARFYDEQYF.

This rearrangement joins TRBV7-9 to TRBJ2-3; 13 nucleotides agree with TRBD2. CDR1 is SEHNR, CDR2 FQNEAQ, per germline (reference sequence). Trimming removed 4 bases from V and 0 bases from J; junction bases left unmatched: 4. The CDR3 extends over 17 amino acids. CDR3 loop: CASSSWTSGGSTDTQYF. The CDR3 DNA reads TGTGCCAGCAGCTCATGGACTAGCGGGGGTAGCACAGATACGCAGTATTTT.

The rearrangement uses TRBV7-9 and TRBJ1-2; D is unclear. V lost 5 bases and J lost 4, with 8 bases in between. The germline V gene encodes CDR1 SEHNR and CDR2 FQNEAQ (reference sequence). The CDR3 totals 12 residues. The CDR3 region is CASSARFYGYTF. The CDR3 nucleotides are TGTGCCAGCAGCGCCCGCTTCTATGGCTACACCTTC.

CDR3 sequence reads: CASSDTGQYNSPLHF. DNA of the CDR3: TGTGCCAGCAGTGACACGGGACAGTATAATTCACCCCTCCACTTT. The V and J genes are TRBV6-1 and TRBJ1-6; TRBD1 matches 7 bases. CDR1 MNHNS and CDR2 SASEGT come from the germline V gene. This CDR3 spans 15 amino acids. Trimming cost V 3 bases and J 4 bases; bases outside gene matches: 3.

This chain joins TRBV30 and TRBJ1-5; 9 bases fit TRBD1. This CDR3 has 15 amino acids. Trimming at V came to 0 bases and at J to 9 bases, leaving 9 bases not matched to a gene. Per the germline V gene, CDR1 is GTSNPN and CDR2 is SVGIG (reference sequence). The CDR3 sequence: CAWSVGGQGLRPQHF. The CDR3 region has the DNA TGTGCCTGGAGTGTAGGGGGACAGGGTCTCCGGCCCCAGCATTTT.

The rearrangement links TRBV18 to TRBJ2-5; D is possibly TRBD2 (5 bases). V lost 1 base and J 4 bases, leaving 16 bases between the germline ends. The CDR3 extends over 16 amino acids. Germline lookup yields CDR1 KGHSH and CDR2 LQKENI. The CDR3 sequence: CASSPQGLAPRETQYF. The CDR3 bases are TGTGCCAGCTCACCACAGGGTCTAGCCCCGCGAGAGACCCAGTACTTC.

This clone turned up a few times. The gene calls are TRBV7-6 and TRBJ2-2, with D maybe TRBD2 (7 bases). The V gene's germline CDR1 is SGHVS and CDR2 FNYEAQ. V was clipped by 2 bases and J by 1 base, with 17 bases between them. CDR3 length: 18 amino acids. The CDR3 loop reads CASSLNLRGGVNTGELFF. In DNA, the CDR3 is TGTGCCAGCAGCTTAAATTTGCGCGGGGGCGTGAACACCGGGGAGCTGTTTTTT.

The chain combines TRBV6-1 with TRBJ1-3; perhaps TRBD1 as D (5 bases). Trimming removed 7 bases from V and 2 bases from J, with 15 bases in between. Germline assignment: CDR1 MNHNS and CDR2 SASEGT. The CDR3 has 15 residues. This CDR3 is CASNSGRLAGNTIYF. The CDR3 DNA is TGTGCCAGCAACTCGGGACGGCTAGCTGGAAACACCATATATTTT.

A few counts support this clone. This chain uses TRBV7-2 with TRBJ1-6; 9 nucleotides line up with TRBD1. From germline, CDR1 is SGHTA and CDR2 FQGNSA. V lost 4 bases to trimming and J lost 9 bases; unmatched junction nucleotides: 10. There are 16 residues in the CDR3. In nucleotides, the CDR3 is TGTGCCAGCAGCTCTACAACAGGGGGCTTCGGTTCACCCCTCCACTTT. The encoded protein is CASSSTTGGFGSPLHF.

The rearrangement links TRBV2 to TRBJ2-5; 8 nucleotides align to TRBD1. The germline CDR1 and CDR2 sequences are SNHLY and FYNNEI. Trimming took 7 bases from V and 5 from J; bases not matched to a gene: 15. CDR3 length: 16 residues. The DNA for the CDR3 is TGTGCCAGCATCCAGGGGGCGGGTACGCCCATGGAGACCCAGTACTTC. Its protein is CASIQGAGTPMETQYF.

V gene TRBV16 combines with J gene TRBJ1-1; D not resolved. In germline, CDR1 is KGHSY, CDR2 FQNENV. This CDR3 is 12 amino acids long. Trimming removed 1 base from V and 8 bases from J, with 8 bases in between. The CDR3 DNA is TGTGCCAGCAGCCAATTGGGTTCGGAAGCTTTCTTT. Translating gives CASSQLGSEAFF.